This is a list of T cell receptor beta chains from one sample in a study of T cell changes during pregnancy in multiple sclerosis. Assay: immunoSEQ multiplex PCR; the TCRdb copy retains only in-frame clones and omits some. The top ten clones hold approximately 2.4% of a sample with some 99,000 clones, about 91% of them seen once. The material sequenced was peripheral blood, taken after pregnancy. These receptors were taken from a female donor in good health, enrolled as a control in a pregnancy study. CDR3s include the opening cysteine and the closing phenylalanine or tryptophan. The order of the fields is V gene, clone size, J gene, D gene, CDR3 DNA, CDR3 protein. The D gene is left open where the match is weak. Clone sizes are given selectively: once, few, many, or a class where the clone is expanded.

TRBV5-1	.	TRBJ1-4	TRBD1	TGCGCCAGCAGCTTTGGGCAGGGGGCAACTAATGAAAAACTGTTTTTT	CASSFGQGATNEKLFF
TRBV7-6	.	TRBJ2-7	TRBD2	TGTGCCAGCAGCTTAGATTCTAGCGGGAGGAAGTACGAGCAGTACTTC	CASSLDSSGRKYEQYF
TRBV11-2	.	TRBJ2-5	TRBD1	TGTGCCAGCAGCTTATATTATGCCAGGGGGGAGACCCAGTACTTC	CASSLYYARGETQYF
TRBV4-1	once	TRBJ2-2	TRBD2	TGCGCCAGCAGCCCTGGGACTAGCGGGGGGGCAGCCGGGGAGCTGTTTTTT	CASSPGTSGGAAGELFF
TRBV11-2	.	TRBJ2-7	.	TGTGCCAGCAGCCTAGAGGTAGCAGGGGAGCAGTACTTC	CASSLEVAGEQYF
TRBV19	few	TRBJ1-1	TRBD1	TGTGCCAGTTCTCAGGGGGCAACTGAAGCTTTCTTT	CASSQGATEAFF
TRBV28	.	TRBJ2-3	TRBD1	TGTGCCAGCAGTAAGGACAGGGCCCCAGATACGCAGTATTTT	CASSKDRAPDTQYF
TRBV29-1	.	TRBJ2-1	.	TGCAGCGGGAGACTAGGTTCTGAGCAGTTCTTC	CSGRLGSEQFF
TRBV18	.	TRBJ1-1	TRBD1	TGTGCCAGCTCACAACTCCCCATACAGGGGGTGAACACTGAAGCTTTCTTT	CASSQLPIQGVNTEAFF
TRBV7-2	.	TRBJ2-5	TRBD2	TGTGCCAGCAGCTTAGGGACTAGCAGGATGAAGACCCAGTACTTC	CASSLGTSRMKTQYF
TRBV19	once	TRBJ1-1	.	TGTGCCAGTAGTCGGGGTGGTTCGCTTAACACTGAAGCTTTCTTT	CASSRGGSLNTEAFF
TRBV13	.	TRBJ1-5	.	TGTGCCAGCAGCTCCCGACAGAGCAATCAGCCCCAGCATTTT	CASSSRQSNQPQHF
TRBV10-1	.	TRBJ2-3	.	TGCGCCAGCTCCTGGGCGAGCACAGATACGCAGTATTTT	CASSWASTDTQYF
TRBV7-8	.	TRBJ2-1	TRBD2	TGTGCCAGCAGCTTAAATTGGCGGGGGGCTCGCAATGAGCAGTTCTTC	CASSLNWRGARNEQFF
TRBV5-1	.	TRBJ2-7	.	TGCGCCAGCAGCTTCAGGTTACAGGACGAGCAGTACTTC	CASSFRLQDEQYF
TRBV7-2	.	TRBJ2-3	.	TGTGCCAGCAGCCGAGGGGGTACTACGGCAGATACGCAGTATTTT	CASSRGGTTADTQYF
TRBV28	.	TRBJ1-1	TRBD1	TGTGCCAGCAGTTACAGGGGTAGGCTCACTGAAGCTTTCTTT	CASSYRGRLTEAFF
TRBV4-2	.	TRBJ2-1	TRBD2	TGTGCCAGCCGCGACTTCGGAATACTAGCGGGAAAGGGAAATGAGCAGTTCTTC	CASRDFGILAGKGNEQFF
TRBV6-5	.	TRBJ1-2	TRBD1	TGTGCCAGCAGGTTTTCCGGGACAGGGTACGGCTACACCTTC	CASRFSGTGYGYTF
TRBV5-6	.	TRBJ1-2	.	TGTGCCAGCGGAGGGTTCACGGGAACGTTACTAGCTAACTATGGCTACACCTTC	CASGGFTGTLLANYGYTF
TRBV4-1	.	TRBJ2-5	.	TGCGCCAGCAGCCAAGAAATCAGCGGGGAGGGGGCCCAGTACTTC	CASSQEISGEGAQYF
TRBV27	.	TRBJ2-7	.	TGTGCCAGCAGTCTTTTAGGGGCAGTCAGGGGCCACGAGCAGTACTTC	CASSLLGAVRGHEQYF
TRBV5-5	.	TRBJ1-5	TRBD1	TGTGCCAGCAGCTTGCAGGGGGAGGCGGGGCAGCCCCAGCATTTT	CASSLQGEAGQPQHF
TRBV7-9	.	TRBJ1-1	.	TGTGCCAGCAGCTTAGAGGGAGGCACTGAAGCTTTCTTT	CASSLEGGTEAFF
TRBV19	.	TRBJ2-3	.	TGTGCCAGTAGTATTACTCGCACAGATACGCAGTATTTT	CASSITRTDTQYF
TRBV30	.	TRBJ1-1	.	TGTGCCTGGAATGCGGGATCAGGCACTGAAGCTTTCTTT	CAWNAGSGTEAFF
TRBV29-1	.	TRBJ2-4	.	TGCAGCGTTGAATGGCAGAAAAACATTCAGTACTTC	CSVEWQKNIQYF
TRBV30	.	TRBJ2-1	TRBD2	TGTGCCTGGAGTGTACTTCGGGGGGAGGTGAATGAGCAGTTCTTC	CAWSVLRGEVNEQFF
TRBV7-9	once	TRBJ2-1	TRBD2	TGTGCCAGCAGCATAGCGGGAGTCGAGGATGAGCAGTTCTTC	CASSIAGVEDEQFF
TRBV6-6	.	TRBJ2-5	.	TGTGCCAGCACTTGGGCGCGCCGGGAGACCCAGTACTTC	CASTWARRETQYF
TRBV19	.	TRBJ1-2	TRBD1	TGTGCCAGTAGTATACGGACAGGTGGGGGCGGCTACACCTTC	CASSIRTGGGGYTF
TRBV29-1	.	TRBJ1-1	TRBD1	TGCAGCGTTGATCAGACAGGGGTGGGGGTTAACACTGAAGCTTTCTTT	CSVDQTGVGVNTEAFF
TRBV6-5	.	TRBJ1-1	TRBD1	TGTGCCAGCAGTTACAGGACAGGGGGGATTGAAGCTTTCTTT	CASSYRTGGIEAFF
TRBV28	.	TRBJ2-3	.	TGTGCCAGCCCACCGGAGGGCCCCGGCACAGATACGCAGTATTTT	CASPPEGPGTDTQYF
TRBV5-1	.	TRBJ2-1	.	TGCGCCAGCAGCCCCCCTGGGGGACACCATGAGCAGTTCTTC	CASSPPGGHHEQFF
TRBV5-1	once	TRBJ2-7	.	TGCGCCAGCAGCTTTGAATCGAGGTCTTCAGCCGAGCAGTACTTC	CASSFESRSSAEQYF
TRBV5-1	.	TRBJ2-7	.	TGCGCCAGCAGCGGGGGAGGCGGGGACTGGATCTACGAGCAGTACTTC	CASSGGGGDWIYEQYF
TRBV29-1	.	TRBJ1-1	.	TGCAGCGTCCCTGGGACATTGAACACTGAAGCTTTCTTT	CSVPGTLNTEAFF
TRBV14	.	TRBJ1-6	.	TGTGCCAGCAGCCAAGATCCCAGACTCTCACCCCTCCACTTT	CASSQDPRLSPLHF
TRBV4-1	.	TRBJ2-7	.	TGCGCCAGCAGCCCTATCCTGGAGGCCCGGGGGGAGCAGTACTTC	CASSPILEARGEQYF
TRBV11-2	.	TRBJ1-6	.	TGTGCCAGCAGCTTAGATCAGGCAGTCAATTCACCCCTCCACTTT	CASSLDQAVNSPLHF
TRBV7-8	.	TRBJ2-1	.	TGTGCCAGCACCCGAGGTGTTAGCGGAGCCTACAATGAGCAGTTCTTC	CASTRGVSGAYNEQFF
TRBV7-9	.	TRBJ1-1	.	TGTGCCAGCAGCGCAGGATTGAACACTGAAGCTTTCTTT	CASSAGLNTEAFF
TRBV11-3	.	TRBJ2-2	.	TGTGCCAGCAGCCGGTTGCCTAACACCGGGGAGCTGTTTTTT	CASSRLPNTGELFF
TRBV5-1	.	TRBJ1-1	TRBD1	TGCGCCAGCAGCTACCAGGGGGCGCTGGGCACTGAAGCTTTCTTT	CASSYQGALGTEAFF
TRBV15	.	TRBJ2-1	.	TGTGCCACCAGCAGAGATTCGGGCTCCTACAATGAGCAGTTCTTC	CATSRDSGSYNEQFF
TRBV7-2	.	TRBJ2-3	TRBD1	TGTGCCAGCAGCCTAATAGGGACAGGGATCACAGATACGCAGTATTTT	CASSLIGTGITDTQYF
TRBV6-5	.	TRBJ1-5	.	TGTGCCAGCAGTAGCGAACAGGGACAGCCCCAGCATTTT	CASSSEQGQPQHF
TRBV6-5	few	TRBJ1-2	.	TGTGCCAGCAGTCCCGACAGGATCTATGGCTACACCTTC	CASSPDRIYGYTF
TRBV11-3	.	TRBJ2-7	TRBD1	TGTGCCAGCAGCTCGCCGGGACAGGGGGCGGACGAGCAGTACTTC	CASSSPGQGADEQYF
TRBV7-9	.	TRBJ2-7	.	TGTGCCAGCAGCTTTTCTGACGAGCAGTACTTC	CASSFSDEQYF
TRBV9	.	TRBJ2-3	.	TGTGCCAGCAGCGAGGGGGGGACAGGTCTCACAGATACGCAGTATTTT	CASSEGGTGLTDTQYF
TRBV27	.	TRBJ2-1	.	TGTGCCAGCAGCCTCCCAATCCGGGACAAGTACAGAAACAATGAGCAGTTCTTC	CASSLPIRDKYRNNEQFF
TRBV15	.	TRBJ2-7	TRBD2	TGTGCCACCAGCAGGGGAGCGGGAGGTTACGAGCAGTACTTC	CATSRGAGGYEQYF
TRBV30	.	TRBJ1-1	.	TGTGCCTGGAGAAAACCCGGAGGGCGGTCGGCTGAAGCTTTCTTT	CAWRKPGGRSAEAFF
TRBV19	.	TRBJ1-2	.	TGTGCCAGTAGAACCACGACAGTCTCCAACTATGGCTACACCTTC	CASRTTTVSNYGYTF
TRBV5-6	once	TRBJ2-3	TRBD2	TGTGCCAGCAGCCCCACCTTAGCGGGGGGGCCAGATACGCAGTATTTT	CASSPTLAGGPDTQYF